Below are 21 T cell receptor beta chains sequenced from a single sample in a study of blood T cell repertoires in COVID-19. Here immunoSEQ multiplex PCR was the method, and the copy in TCRdb shows in-frame clones only, minus some. Here the sample spans fewer than 250,000 clones, approximately 86% being singletons. Sequenced: PBMCs or T cells enriched from blood (not recorded which). The origin of the receptors is a woman younger than 45 with acute COVID-19.

The chain couples TRBV5-1 to TRBJ2-7, with D perhaps matching TRBD2 (6 bases). V dropped 0 bases and J dropped 5 bases, with 15 bases sitting between them. CDR3 length: 15 residues. The germline V gene encodes CDR1 SGHRS and CDR2 YFSETQ. DNA of the CDR3: TGCGCCAGCAGCTTGGGGAGGGGCCTCGAGGACGAGCAGTACTTC. Translating gives CASSLGRGLEDEQYF.

This clone was counted a few times. V gene TRBV12-3 or TRBV12-4 combines with J gene TRBJ1-5, with 7 bases lining up with TRBD1. The CDR3 runs to 12 residues. Unmatched junction bases numbered 1, after V lost 5 bases and J lost 6 bases. The CDR3 sequence is CASSDRVQPQHF. As DNA, the CDR3 is TGTGCCAGCAGTGACAGGGTTCAGCCCCAGCATTTT.

In regard to this clone: The sample contains more than one DNA sequence encoding this CDR3. The V and J genes are TRBV2 and TRBJ1-2; tentative D call: TRBD1 (5 bases). Germline V lookup: CDR1 SNHLY, CDR2 FYNNEI. This CDR3 is built from 12 residues. Trimming pared 3 bases from V and 8 bases from J, leaving 10 bases between. CDR3 loop: CASSDSGLGYTF. In DNA, the CDR3 is TGTGCCAGCAGTGATTCAGGGTTGGGCTACACCTTC.

The sample holds a few counts of this clone. V usage is TRBV7-8 and J usage is TRBJ1-1; possible D gene TRBD1, 5 bases. V lost 5 bases, J lost 5 bases, and 12 bases lay in between. Germline CDR1 SGHVS, CDR2 FQNEAQ. This CDR3 comprises 13 residues. CDR3 bases: TGTGCCAGCAGCGCAGGGATGCGGACTGAAGCTTTCTTT. Residues: CASSAGMRTEAFF.

The chain couples TRBV6-2 or TRBV6-3 to TRBJ1-5; the match to TRBD1 covers 9 bases. CDR1 is MNHEY, CDR2 SVGEGT, per germline. The V segment lost 5 bases and the J segment 6 bases; nucleotides outside the gene matches: 2. The CDR3 spans 13 residues. For the CDR3, the DNA is TGTGCCAGCAGTAGACAGGGGGTTCAGCCCCAGCATTTT. Its translation is CASSRQGVQPQHF.

The genes are TRBV7-6 and TRBJ2-5, with 7 nucleotides matching TRBD2. Germline loops: CDR1 SGHVS, CDR2 FNYEAQ. J gave up 5 bases and V 4 bases, and 10 bases lay outside the gene matches. The CDR3 runs to 15 residues. CDR3 DNA sequence: TGTGCCAGCAGCTCCCTTGGGGGGGGTGGGGAGACCCAGTACTTC. Amino acids: CASSSLGGGGETQYF.

The count of this clone is one. The rearrangement uses TRBV30 and TRBJ1-6; 7 positions agree with TRBD1. In germline, CDR1 is GTSNPN, CDR2 SVGIG (reference sequence). Losses at the gene ends were 5 bases for V and 2 bases for J; bases not matched to a gene: 12. The CDR3 extends over 17 amino acids. CDR3 sequence (DNA): TGTGCCTGGCGACCAGGGGGAATCGTGCCCTATAATTCACCCCTCCACTTT. This encodes CAWRPGGIVPYNSPLHF.

The V and J genes are TRBV27 and TRBJ2-7; TRBD1 is a possible D gene (6 bases). CDR1 MNHEY and CDR2 SMNVEV come from the germline V gene (reference sequence). Trimming took 4 bases from V and 0 from J, leaving 13 bases between them. The CDR3 consists of 15 residues. The CDR3 coding sequence is TGTGCCAGCAGTTCACAACGGGACAACTCCTACGAGCAGTACTTC. This gives the protein CASSSQRDNSYEQYF.

This clone was seen once. This sequence joins TRBV29-1 and TRBJ1-4; tentative D call: TRBD1 (5 bases). The CDR3 extends over 13 amino acids. In germline, CDR1 is SQVTM, CDR2 ANQGSEA. The ends were cut back, 4 bases at V and 2 bases at J, with 8 bases in the middle. Here the CDR3 DNA reads TGCAGCGTTGGTTGGGGCACTAATGAAAAACTGTTTTTT. Residues: CSVGWGTNEKLFF.

The chain joins TRBV11-2 to TRBJ1-1; D might be TRBD1 (6 bases). CDR1 SGHAT and CDR2 FQNNGV come from the germline V gene. There are 14 residues in the CDR3. The V end lost 9 bases, the J end lost 0 bases, and 14 bases lay between the germline ends. CDR3 nucleotides: TGTGCCAGTAACCACGGGACAATGAACACTGAAGCTTTCTTT. Amino acids: CASNHGTMNTEAFF.

This clone came up a few times. The chain carries TRBV25-1 and TRBJ2-7, with D unclear. CDR3 size: 13 residues. V shed 3 bases and J shed 5 bases, with 11 bases lying between them. From germline, CDR1 is MGHDK and CDR2 SYGVNS. CDR3 loop: CASSDSSLHEQYF. CDR3 nucleotide sequence: TGTGCCAGCAGTGATTCCAGTCTCCACGAGCAGTACTTC.

The gene calls are TRBV6-5 and TRBJ1-3, with 8 bases identical to TRBD1. Germline CDR1 and CDR2: MNHEY and SVGAGI. The CDR3 covers 15 residues. The V and J ends lost 6 bases and 4 bases, in that order; junction bases with no gene match: 8. The CDR3 region has the DNA TGTGCCAGCAGACAGGGGGATATCGTCGGAAACACCATATATTTT. This translates into CASRQGDIVGNTIYF.

This clone was detected a few times. V and J are TRBV9 and TRBJ1-6; D is unresolved. Between the trimmed V and J ends, which lost 4 bases and 13 bases, there was a span of 18 bases. Germline V gene data show CDR1 as SGDLS and CDR2 as YYNGEE. The CDR3 covers 14 residues. The CDR3 nucleotides read TGTGCCAGCAGCCTTACCCTGGCAGGCTCCCCCCTCCACTTT. Residues: CASSLTLAGSPLHF.

The chain carries TRBV5-1 and TRBJ1-3; TRBD1 aligns across 8 bases. Germline V lookup: CDR1 SGHRS, CDR2 YFSETQ. CDR3 length: 15 amino acids. Germline trimming cut 4 bases from V and 0 bases from J; bases unmatched to any gene: 3. The CDR3 loop is CASSLQGVSGNTIYF. In nucleotides, the CDR3 is TGCGCCAGCAGCCTACAGGGGGTCTCTGGAAACACCATATATTTT.

The chain couples TRBV29-1 to TRBJ2-1, with a weak D call TRBD1 (6 bases). The CDR3 totals 14 residues. Germline V gene data show CDR1 as SQVTM and CDR2 as ANQGSEA. The ends were cut back, 1 base at V and 6 bases at J, with 13 bases in the middle. In DNA form, the CDR3 reads TGCAGCGTTGAAGGTGCACAGGGTCCCAATGAGCAGTTCTTC. This codes for CSVEGAQGPNEQFF.

CDR3 sequence: CAISETGQESNQPQHF. The CDR3 DNA follows: TGTGCCATCAGTGAAACGGGACAGGAAAGCAATCAGCCCCAGCATTTT. The chain employs TRBV10-3 and TRBJ1-5; the match to TRBD1 covers 8 bases. Germline lookup yields CDR1 ENHRY and CDR2 SYGVKD. Unmatched junction bases numbered 5, after V lost 3 bases and J lost 1 base. This CDR3 has 16 amino acids.

On this clone: The sample holds other DNA sequences that translate to the same CDR3. The chain carries TRBV5-1 and TRBJ1-1; D not resolved. Deletions cut 0 bases from V and 4 bases from J, with 7 bases between. The CDR3 extends over 13 amino acids. The germline gives CDR1 SGHRS, CDR2 YFSETQ. CDR3 loop: CASSLEGGTEAFF. For the CDR3, the DNA is TGCGCCAGCAGCTTGGAAGGAGGCACTGAAGCTTTCTTT.

This clone was counted between two and nine times. J is TRBJ1-4 and V is TRBV7-2; perhaps TRBD1 as D (5 bases). CDR3 length equals 15 residues. Trimming left V 1 base short and J 7 bases short, with 13 bases between. Per the germline V gene, CDR1 is SGHTA and CDR2 is FQGNSA. The CDR3 loop is CASSLGGGAGEKLFF. Written as DNA, the CDR3 is TGTGCCAGCAGCTTAGGAGGAGGGGCTGGTGAAAAACTGTTTTTT.

V gene TRBV3-1 (or the pseudogene TRBV3-2) combines with J gene TRBJ2-2; D is perhaps TRBD1 (6 bases). CDR3 length: 14 amino acids. Germline loops: CDR1 LGHDT, CDR2 YNNKEL (reference sequence). Trimming removed 4 bases at V and 5 bases at J, with 11 bases between. For the CDR3, the DNA is TGTGCCAGCAGCCTGGAAGGGGGAACCGGGGAGCTGTTTTTT. Translating it yields CASSLEGGTGELFF.

This clone was seen ten or more times. The chain carries TRBV3-1 (or the pseudogene TRBV3-2) and TRBJ1-1; TRBD1 agrees at 8 bases. Germline values: CDR1 LGHDT, CDR2 YNNKEL (reference sequence). The CDR3 has 14 residues. J lost 4 bases, V lost 4 bases, and 5 bases had no gene match. Here the CDR3 DNA reads TGTGCCAGCAGCCCCGGACAGGGTAGCACTGAAGCTTTCTTT. Protein sequence: CASSPGQGSTEAFF.

This clone was detected only once. J is TRBJ1-4 and V is TRBV29-1; 8 nucleotides line up with TRBD1. Germline CDR1 is SQVTM and CDR2 is ANQGSEA. This CDR3 spans 12 amino acids. V shed 7 bases, J shed 10 bases, and the junction held 8 bases outside the gene matches. This chain's CDR3 is CSGARGPGKLFF. The CDR3, as DNA: TGCAGCGGGGCCAGGGGGCCGGGAAAACTGTTTTTT.